Listed below are T cell receptor beta chains from one sample, sequenced in a study of OX40 agonist ivuxolimab in advanced cancers. Clones were read by immunoSEQ multiplex PCR, and TCRdb kept only the in-frame ones, dropping some. In the table there are tens of thousands of clones, roughly 87% of which are singletons. The sample was CD4+ or CD8+ T cells sorted from blood, taken in a trial of the OX40 agonist ivuxolimab. Every receptor here comes from an adult with an advanced solid tumor such as melanoma, head and neck, liver or kidney cancer. Both conserved end residues are part of each CDR3. Each record gives: J gene, clone size, V gene, CDR3 protein. Clone size appears in some rows only: once, few, many, or a class for an expanded clone.

j_gene: TRBJ1-5
abundance: NA
v_gene: TRBV28
CDR3aa: CASTAGTGVSGNQPQHF

j_gene: TRBJ1-5
abundance: NA
v_gene: TRBV6-5
CDR3aa: CASSTGGGQPQHF

j_gene: TRBJ2-1
abundance: NA
v_gene: TRBV6-5
CDR3aa: CVLTSGGPSYNEQFF

j_gene: TRBJ1-1
abundance: NA
v_gene: TRBV2
CDR3aa: CASGQKNTEAFF

j_gene: TRBJ2-2
abundance: NA
v_gene: TRBV9
CDR3aa: CASSVYATGELFF

j_gene: TRBJ1-1
abundance: NA
v_gene: TRBV29-1
CDR3aa: CSVARVNTEAFF

j_gene: TRBJ2-7
abundance: NA
v_gene: TRBV19
CDR3aa: CASREGLLSSYEQYF

j_gene: TRBJ1-1
abundance: NA
v_gene: TRBV7-2
CDR3aa: CASSLGSSRAFF

j_gene: TRBJ2-1
abundance: NA
v_gene: TRBV7-7
CDR3aa: CASSLANNNEQFF

j_gene: TRBJ2-1
abundance: NA
v_gene: TRBV19
CDR3aa: CASSISGGDVQSSYNEQFF

j_gene: TRBJ1-1
abundance: few
v_gene: TRBV2
CDR3aa: CASRGTVGTEAFF

j_gene: TRBJ2-2
abundance: NA
v_gene: TRBV5-1
CDR3aa: CASSGEGLLNTGELFF

j_gene: TRBJ2-1
abundance: NA
v_gene: TRBV7-9
CDR3aa: CASSMDVGEQFF

j_gene: TRBJ1-5
abundance: NA
v_gene: TRBV6-1
CDR3aa: CASRGTGVSNQPQHF

j_gene: TRBJ1-1
abundance: NA
v_gene: TRBV7-9
CDR3aa: CASSLLQGGMDTEAFF

j_gene: TRBJ1-4
abundance: NA
v_gene: TRBV5-1
CDR3aa: CATLHGGRSNEKLFF

j_gene: TRBJ1-1
abundance: once
v_gene: TRBV5-1
CDR3aa: CASSLVDSEAFF